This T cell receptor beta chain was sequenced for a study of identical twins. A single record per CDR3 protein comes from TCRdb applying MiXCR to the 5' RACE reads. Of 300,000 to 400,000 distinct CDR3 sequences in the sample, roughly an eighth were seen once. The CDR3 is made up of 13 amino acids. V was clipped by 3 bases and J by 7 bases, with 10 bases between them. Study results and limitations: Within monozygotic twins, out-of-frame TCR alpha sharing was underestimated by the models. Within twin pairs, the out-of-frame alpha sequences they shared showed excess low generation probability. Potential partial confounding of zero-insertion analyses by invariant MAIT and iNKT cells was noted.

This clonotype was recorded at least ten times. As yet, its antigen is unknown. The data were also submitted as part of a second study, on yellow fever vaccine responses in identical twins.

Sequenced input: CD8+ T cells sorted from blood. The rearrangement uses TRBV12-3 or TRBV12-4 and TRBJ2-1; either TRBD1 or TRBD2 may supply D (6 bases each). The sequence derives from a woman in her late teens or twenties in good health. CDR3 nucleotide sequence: TGTGCCAGCAGTTTGGGGGGCCCTAATGAGCAGTTCTTC. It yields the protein CASSLGGPNEQFF.